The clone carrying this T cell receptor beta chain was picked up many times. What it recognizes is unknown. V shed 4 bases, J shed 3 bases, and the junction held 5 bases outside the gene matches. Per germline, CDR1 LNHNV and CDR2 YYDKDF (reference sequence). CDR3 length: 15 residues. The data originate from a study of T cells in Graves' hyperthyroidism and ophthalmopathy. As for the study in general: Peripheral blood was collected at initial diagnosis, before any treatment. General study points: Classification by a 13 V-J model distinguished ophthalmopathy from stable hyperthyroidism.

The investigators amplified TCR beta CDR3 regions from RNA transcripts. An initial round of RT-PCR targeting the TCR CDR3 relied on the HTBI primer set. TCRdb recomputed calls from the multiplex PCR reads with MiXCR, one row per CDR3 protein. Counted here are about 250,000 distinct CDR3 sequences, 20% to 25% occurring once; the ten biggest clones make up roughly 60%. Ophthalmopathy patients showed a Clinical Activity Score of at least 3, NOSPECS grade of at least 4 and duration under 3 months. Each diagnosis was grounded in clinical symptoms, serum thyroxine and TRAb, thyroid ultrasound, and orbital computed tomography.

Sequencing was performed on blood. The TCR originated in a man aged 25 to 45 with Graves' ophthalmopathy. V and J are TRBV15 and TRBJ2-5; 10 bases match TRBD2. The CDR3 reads CATSTSLAGEETQYF. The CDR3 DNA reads TGTGCCACCAGCACCTCCCTAGCGGGAGAAGAGACCCAGTACTTC. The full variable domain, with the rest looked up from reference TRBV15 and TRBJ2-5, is DAMVIQNPRYQVTQFGKPVTLSCSQTLNHNVMYWYQQKSSQAPKLLFHYYDKDFNNEADTPDNFQSRRPNTSFCFLDIRSPGLGDTAMYLCATSTSLAGEETQYFGPGTRLLVL.